This TCR beta chain was found in a study of blood T cell repertoires in COVID-19. Turning to the study itself: Sites in the United States, Italy and Spain provided acute and convalescent COVID-19 samples. In each case, the material was cDNA or gDNA derived from T cells, B-cell-depleted T cells, or PBMCs.

Seattle participants joined during active infection and were tracked over time. As originally analysed: Estimation of nucleated cell counts relied on the amplification of reference gene primers. Some clones are missing from TCRdb's copy, which holds only in-frame ones; the method was immunoSEQ multiplex PCR. V and J calls and clone size follow that table, whereas D and trimming were derived from the DNA. The data contain 300,000 to 400,000 clones, about 91% of them singletons. Sequencing was performed on peripheral blood. The receptor comes from a man aged 25 to 45 with COVID-19, enrolled during active disease.

In nucleotides, the CDR3 is TGTGCCTGGAGTGTAGCTCTCGGAAACACCATATATTTT. It codes for CAWSVALGNTIYF. The chain couples TRBV30 to TRBJ1-3; D gene ambiguous. From germline, CDR1 is GTSNPN and CDR2 SVGIG (reference sequence). Trimming cost V 0 bases and J 4 bases, with 7 bases left between them. This CDR3 has 13 residues. Based on the CDR3 plus reference TRBV30 and TRBJ1-3, the full variable domain is SQTIHQWPATLVQPVGSPLSLECTVEGTSNPNLYWYRQAAGRGLQLLFYSVGIGQISSEVPQNLSASRPQDRQFILSSKKLLLSDSGFYLCAWSVALGNTIYFGEGSWLTVV.